The 21 T cell receptor beta chains reported below all come from one sample, sequenced in a study of Ad26.COV2.S vaccination and SARS-CoV-2 variants (dated by TCRdb to the early 2020s). What this sample's treatment or condition label stands for: about 20 received Ad26.COV2.S at low or high dose, single or two shots; several received placebo; per-sample allocation not given. For vaccine and placebo recipients, the sequenced repertoires came from samples collected on day 63 after the first injection. Preparation of the library involved the immunoSEQ multiplex PCR assay. TCRdb took this table from immuneACCESS and kept in-frame rearrangements with V and J called. Such tables lack part of the clones; where checked against another copy, unresolved V genes explain under half of the gap, and the rest is unexplained. In this sample the table shows 350,000 to 400,000 clones, approximately 91% of which occur a single time. The ten largest make up approximately 3.7% of the sample.

Source: peripheral blood, taken in a trial of Ad26.COV2.S vaccine versus placebo. All receptors come from a person between 18 and 59 years old who received the Ad26.COV2.S COVID-19 vaccine or a placebo.

In DNA, the CDR3 is TGTGCCAGCAGCTTAAGTTCAGACCAGCCCCAGCATTTT. Encoded protein: CASSLSSDQPQHF. The rearrangement joins TRBV7-9 to TRBJ1-5; D gene ambiguous. Trimming stripped 2 bases from V and 7 bases from J, with 9 bases between. The CDR3 is 13 residues long. Looked up from germline, CDR1 is SEHNR and CDR2 is FQNEAQ (reference sequence).

This CDR3 is CASSPHVGAGAPYNEQFF. The CDR3 region has the DNA TGCGCCAGCAGCCCTCACGTCGGCGCGGGGGCACCCTACAATGAGCAGTTCTTC. The rearrangement uses TRBV4-1 and TRBJ2-1; possible D gene TRBD2, 7 bases. CDR3 length: 18 amino acids. Germline V gene data show CDR1 as MGHRA and CDR2 as YSYEKL. Trimming took 4 bases from V and 2 from J, leaving 21 bases between them.

This clone has a single count. The chain carries TRBV4-1 and TRBJ2-2; 11 bases align to TRBD2. The trim removed 4 bases at V and 5 bases at J, leaving 9 bases unmatched. This CDR3 has 17 amino acids. Germline loops: CDR1 MGHRA, CDR2 YSYEKL. The CDR3, as DNA: TGCGCCAGCAGCCTTAGCCTAGCGGGGGGTTCTACCGGGGAGCTGTTTTTT. It specifies CASSLSLAGGSTGELFF.

With regard to this clone: Other DNA sequences in this specimen translate into the identical CDR3. The chain employs TRBV5-1 and TRBJ1-1; D call uncertain. The germline V gene has CDR1 SGHRS and CDR2 YFSETQ. Trimming shortened V by 5 bases and J by 1 base, and 9 bases separated the two germline ends. The CDR3 length is 13 residues. The CDR3 sequence: CASSSTPNTEAFF. The CDR3, as DNA: TGCGCCAGCAGTTCTACACCGAACACTGAAGCTTTCTTT.

V and J are TRBV27 and TRBJ1-5; D uncertain. Germline V lookup: CDR1 MNHEY, CDR2 SMNVEV (reference sequence). The CDR3 length is 16 residues. Trimming shortened V by 2 bases and J by 0 bases, and 11 bases separated the two germline ends. CDR3 sequence reads: CASSLSKGNSNQPQHF. CDR3 bases: TGTGCCAGCAGTTTAAGCAAAGGGAATAGCAATCAGCCCCAGCATTTT.

A remark on this clone: The identical CDR3 is also encoded by other nucleotide sequences in the sample. The chain recombines TRBV3-1 (or the pseudogene TRBV3-2) with TRBJ2-7, with TRBD1 identical over 9 bases. The CDR3 has 12 amino acids. Trimming cost V 3 bases and J 6 bases; bases outside gene matches: 0. CDR1 and CDR2 from the germline V gene are LGHDT and YNNKEL (reference sequence). As DNA, the CDR3 is TGTGCCAGCAGCCAGGACAGGGGCGAGCAGTACTTC. Translated, it gives CASSQDRGEQYF.

CDR3 nucleotides: TGTGCCAGCCACAACCCCCGGGAAGGCTACACCTTC. This translates into CASHNPREGYTF. This rearrangement joins TRBV19 to TRBJ1-2, with D hard to call. Germline assignment: CDR1 LNHDA and CDR2 SQIVND (reference sequence). The CDR3 sequence is 12 residues long. Trimming stripped 9 bases from V and 8 bases from J, with 16 bases between. Combining the CDR3 with reference TRBV19 and TRBJ1-2 gives the whole variable domain DGGITQSPKYLFRKEGQNVTLSCEQNLNHDAMYWYRQDPGQGLRLIYYSQIVNDFQKGDIAEGYSVSREKKESFPLTVTSAQKNPTAFYLCASHNPREGYTFGSGTRLTVV.

This clone was seen only once. This chain connects TRBV19 to TRBJ2-7; D may be TRBD2 (6 bases). CDR1 is LNHDA, CDR2 SQIVND, per germline (reference sequence). The germline V and J ends were trimmed by 7 bases and 2 bases, with 18 bases remaining between them. The CDR3 consists of 15 residues. The CDR3 reads CASTPNAGGTYEQYF. The CDR3 DNA is TGTGCCAGTACCCCCAATGCCGGGGGAACCTACGAGCAGTACTTC.

This chain uses TRBV12-5 with TRBJ1-4; D ambiguous. CDR1 and CDR2 from the germline V gene are LGHNT and FRNRAP. The CDR3 length is 14 residues. V was shortened by 1 base and J by 0 bases, with 3 bases between the two germline ends. The CDR3 DNA is TGTGCTAGTGGTTTGGCCGCAACTAATGAAAAACTGTTTTTT. This encodes CASGLAATNEKLFF.

The V and J genes are TRBV13 and TRBJ1-1; no clear D gene. V was cut by 5 bases and J by 7 bases, with 11 bases left in between. There are 12 residues in the CDR3. Per the germline V gene, CDR1 is PRHDT and CDR2 is FYEKMQ (reference sequence). CDR3 amino acids: CASSPRAGEAFF. In nucleotides, the CDR3 is TGTGCCAGCAGCCCGAGAGCAGGTGAAGCTTTCTTT.

J is TRBJ1-1 and V is TRBV2; possible D gene TRBD1, 5 bases. There are 15 residues in the CDR3. Trimming pared 6 bases from V and 0 bases from J, leaving 14 bases between. The germline V gene encodes CDR1 SNHLY and CDR2 FYNNEI. The CDR3: CASRSGTELNTEAFF. The CDR3 DNA follows: TGTGCCAGCAGGTCGGGGACGGAATTGAACACTGAAGCTTTCTTT.

V usage is TRBV10-1 and J usage is TRBJ1-2, with D possibly TRBD1 on 5 matching bases. The CDR3 spans 14 residues. The V and J ends lost 3 bases and 8 bases respectively, with 16 bases between them. Germline V gives CDR1 WNHNN, CDR2 SYGVQD (reference sequence). CDR3 in amino acids: CASSELRDSIGYTF. The CDR3 coding sequence is TGCGCCAGCAGTGAACTCCGGGACTCAATCGGCTACACCTTC.

The CDR3 DNA is TGTGCCAGCAGCCAACGTTTACTCTCCAATGAAAAACTGTTTTTT. As protein: CASSQRLLSNEKLFF. The gene calls are TRBV3-1 (or the pseudogene TRBV3-2) and TRBJ1-4; D unresolved. Germline lookup yields CDR1 LGHDT and CDR2 YNNKEL (reference sequence). The CDR3 runs 15 residues. The V end lost 2 bases, the J end lost 5 bases, and 12 bases lay between the germline ends.

The chain has TRBV7-9 and TRBJ2-7; the D gene is possibly TRBD2 (5 bases). The ends were cut back, 8 bases at V and 2 bases at J, with 16 bases in the middle. CDR1 is SEHNR and CDR2 is FQNEAQ in the germline V gene (reference sequence). The CDR3 has 14 residues. DNA for the CDR3: TGTGCCAGCCGCCCAGATAGCGATACCTACGAGCAGTACTTC. Protein product: CASRPDSDTYEQYF.

The chain couples TRBV6-2 or TRBV6-3 to TRBJ1-5; D may be TRBD1 (6 bases). Trimming cost V 5 bases and J 7 bases, with 15 bases left between them. The CDR3 spans 14 residues. Germline values: CDR1 MNHEY, CDR2 SVGEGT. The CDR3 protein is CASSKNREEQPQHF. The DNA for the CDR3 is TGTGCCAGCAGTAAGAACAGGGAGGAACAGCCCCAGCATTTT.

The J gene is TRBJ1-5, the V gene TRBV11-3; the D gene is possibly TRBD1 (5 bases). Germline loops: CDR1 SGHNT, CDR2 YENEEA. The CDR3 has 16 amino acids. V lost 1 base, J lost 5 bases, and 15 bases lay in between. In DNA form, the CDR3 reads TGTGCCAGCAGCTTAGCCGCAGGGCTGAGGGATCAGCCCCAGCATTTT. It encodes CASSLAAGLRDQPQHF.

The count of this clone is one. At the DNA level, this CDR3 is encoded by other sequences in the same sample as well. V and J are TRBV3-1 (or the pseudogene TRBV3-2) and TRBJ1-2, with 10 bases that match TRBD1. Germline V gene data show CDR1 as LGHDT and CDR2 as YNNKEL (reference sequence). J lost 13 bases, V lost 0 bases, and 17 bases had no gene match. The CDR3 has 17 residues. CDR3 region: CASSQDGSATDRGRFTF. In nucleotides, the CDR3 is TGTGCCAGCAGCCAAGATGGGTCGGCAACTGACAGGGGGCGGTTCACCTTC.

V is TRBV15 and J is TRBJ1-6, with TRBD1 matching 8 bases. Trimming removed 0 bases from V and 10 bases from J; junction bases left unmatched: 8. Germline values: CDR1 LNHNV, CDR2 YYDKDF (reference sequence). This CDR3 has 16 residues. CDR3 loop: CATSRELDRGVSPLHF. DNA of the CDR3: TGTGCCACCAGCAGAGAACTCGACAGGGGCGTATCACCCCTCCACTTT.

The genes are TRBV11-3 and TRBJ2-1; D gene unclear. This CDR3 spans 13 amino acids. Germline CDR1 is SGHNT and CDR2 is YENEEA. Deletions cut 2 bases from V and 5 bases from J, with 7 bases between. The CDR3 DNA follows: TGTGCCAGCAGCTTATTGGCAGACAATGAGCAGTTCTTC. This codes for CASSLLADNEQFF.

In its sample, this clone was seen many times. This chain links TRBV3-1 (or the pseudogene TRBV3-2) with TRBJ1-4; the D is unclear. This CDR3 has 15 residues. The germline V gene has CDR1 LGHDT and CDR2 YNNKEL (reference sequence). V lost 4 bases and J 0 bases, leaving 9 bases between the germline ends. The CDR3 here is CASSPSTSTNEKLFF. In DNA form, the CDR3 reads TGTGCCAGCAGCCCCTCAACTTCAACTAATGAAAAACTGTTTTTT.

This clone appeared once. The chain combines TRBV2 with TRBJ1-2; D uncertain. This CDR3 has 15 amino acids. Germline V gene sequence: CDR1 SNHLY, CDR2 FYNNEI. The CDR3 spells CADREGSGANYGYTF. CDR3 sequence (DNA): TGTGCGGATAGGGAGGGATCGGGAGCTAACTATGGCTACACCTTC.